Presented here are 24 T cell receptor beta chains from one specimen sequenced in a study of PD-1 blockade in mismatch repair-deficient tumors. Only in-frame clones appear in the TCRdb table, and some are missing; sequencing was by immunoSEQ multiplex PCR. The sample consists of tens of thousands of clones, more than 75% of them appearing once. The sequences come from peripheral blood, collected 4 weeks after starting pembrolizumab. The receptor set was obtained from an adult with mismatch repair-deficient cancer.

This clone was counted a few times. The V and J genes are TRBV6-5 and TRBJ1-4; 8 bases align to TRBD1. This CDR3 has 14 amino acids. CDR1 is MNHEY and CDR2 is SVGAGI in the germline V gene. Trimming took 5 bases from V and 8 from J; bases not matched to a gene: 7. The CDR3 DNA is TGTGCCAGCAGTAGGGACAGGTCTAGCGAAAAACTGTTTTTT. Translation gives CASSRDRSSEKLFF.

The CDR3 loop is CASSLGDHIQYF. In DNA form, the CDR3 reads TGTGCCAGCAGTTTAGGTGATCACATTCAGTACTTC. The rearrangement joins TRBV28 to TRBJ2-4; D not resolved. V gave up 2 bases and J gave up 8 bases, with 7 bases separating them. Looked up from germline, CDR1 is MDHEN and CDR2 is SYDVKM. The CDR3 has 12 residues.

This clone appeared a few times. V is TRBV9 and J is TRBJ1-3, with 7 bases lining up with TRBD1. Losses at the gene ends were 2 bases for V and 9 bases for J; bases not matched to a gene: 11. Germline CDR1 and CDR2: SGDLS and YYNGEE. This CDR3 has 15 residues. The CDR3 sequence is CASSVSTGPDFTIYF. The CDR3 DNA reads TGTGCCAGCAGCGTTTCGACAGGGCCTGACTTCACCATATATTTT.

The rearrangement links TRBV4-1 to TRBJ2-3; the D is unclear. This CDR3 comprises 18 residues. Germline CDR1 and CDR2: MGHRA and YSYEKL. The germline V and J ends were trimmed by 1 base and 9 bases, with 26 bases remaining between them. CDR3 amino acids: CASSQVLLSGSSWTTQYF. The CDR3 nucleotides read TGCGCCAGCAGCCAAGTCCTTCTTTCCGGTTCGTCGTGGACGACGCAGTATTTT.

This chain joins TRBV7-9 and TRBJ1-1; D is unresolved. Trimming pared 5 bases from V and 5 bases from J, leaving 15 bases between. CDR1 SEHNR and CDR2 FQNEAQ come from the germline V gene (reference sequence). CDR3 size: 14 residues. The DNA of the CDR3 is TGTGCCAGCAGCGGCCCGGATGGGCATACTGAAGCTTTCTTT. Its protein is CASSGPDGHTEAFF.

The V and J genes are TRBV7-9 and TRBJ2-1, with TRBD2 matching over 9 bases. The length of the CDR3 is 15 residues. V dropped 4 bases and J dropped 5; count of bases not matched to a gene: 6. Germline CDR1 reads SEHNR; CDR2 reads FQNEAQ (reference sequence). CDR3: CASSSGGGANNEQFF. In DNA, the CDR3 is TGTGCCAGCAGCTCCGGCGGGGGGGCGAACAATGAGCAGTTCTTC.

This clone was seen only a few times. This sequence joins TRBV9 and TRBJ2-3, with D possibly matching TRBD2 (6 bases). Trimming removed 0 bases from V and 4 bases from J, with 15 bases in between. The CDR3 consists of 16 residues. From germline, CDR1 is SGDLS and CDR2 YYNGEE. For the CDR3, the DNA is TGTGCCAGCAGCGTAGAGGTGGGAGGTAGGGCAGATACGCAGTATTTT. Encoded protein: CASSVEVGGRADTQYF.

This chain links TRBV14 with TRBJ2-7; D remains ambiguous. CDR1 is SGHDN and CDR2 is FVKESK in the germline V gene. V lost 0 bases, J lost 9 bases, and 15 bases lay in between. This CDR3 is built from 14 residues. The CDR3 bases are TGTGCCAGCAGCCAAGATCGCGGCCCGGACGGGCAGTACTTC. It yields the protein CASSQDRGPDGQYF.

The chain couples TRBV29-1 to TRBJ1-3, with D perhaps TRBD1 (6 bases). This CDR3 region has 13 residues. Germline CDR1 is SQVTM and CDR2 is ANQGSEA. Deletions cut 5 bases from V and 0 bases from J, with 8 bases between. For the CDR3, the DNA is TGCAGCGTTAGGGGGGGCTCTGGAAACACCATATATTTT. Its translation is CSVRGGSGNTIYF.

J is TRBJ2-1 and V is TRBV2; 13 nucleotides align to TRBD2. The V gene's germline CDR1 is SNHLY and CDR2 FYNNEI. CDR3 length equals 16 residues. The V gene end was trimmed by 0 bases and the J gene end by 9 bases; junction bases not matched to a gene: 5. For the CDR3, the DNA is TGTGCCAGCAGTGAAGCAAGGACTAGCGGGAGTCCTGAGCAGTTCTTC. Translation: CASSEARTSGSPEQFF.

This clone was detected only a few times. V usage is TRBV4-2 and J usage is TRBJ1-5, with D uncertain. V gave up 0 bases and J gave up 0 bases, with 0 bases separating them. The CDR3 has 13 amino acids. Germline assignment: CDR1 LGHNA and CDR2 YNFKEQ. The CDR3 is CASSQDSNQPQHF. The CDR3 nucleotides are TGTGCCAGCAGCCAAGATAGCAATCAGCCCCAGCATTTT.

The chain recombines TRBV5-1 with TRBJ1-1; weak D call: TRBD1 (5 bases). Per germline, CDR1 SGHRS and CDR2 YFSETQ. V lost 0 bases and J lost 1, with 10 bases in between. The length of the CDR3 is 15 residues. This chain's CDR3 is CASSLAAGQNTEAFF. DNA of the CDR3: TGCGCCAGCAGCTTGGCCGCAGGGCAGAACACTGAAGCTTTCTTT.

V and J are TRBV19 and TRBJ2-1, with D uncertain. This CDR3 is 15 amino acids long. The V end lost 7 bases, the J end lost 0 bases, and 13 bases lay between the germline ends. From germline, CDR1 is LNHDA and CDR2 SQIVND (reference sequence). CDR3 DNA: TGTGCCAGTAAGATGCGGCCAAGCTCCTACAATGAGCAGTTCTTC. It yields the protein CASKMRPSSYNEQFF.

This chain links TRBV2 with TRBJ1-3; D is unresolved. The CDR3 is 16 amino acids. CDR1 and CDR2 (germline): SNHLY, FYNNEI. Trimming removed 2 bases from V and 2 bases from J, with 13 bases in between. The CDR3 region is CASSESLPGTGNTIYF. For the CDR3, the DNA is TGTGCCAGCAGTGAATCGTTGCCGGGAACTGGAAACACCATATATTTT.

This sequence joins TRBV4-2 and TRBJ1-2; D remains unclear. The CDR3 totals 14 residues. The V end was cut by 5 bases, the J end by 0 bases, with 10 bases between. Per the germline V gene, CDR1 is LGHNA and CDR2 is YNFKEQ. CDR3 region: CASSAAQANYGYTF. CDR3 DNA: TGTGCCAGCAGCGCGGCGCAGGCTAACTATGGCTACACCTTC.

The chain combines TRBV27 with TRBJ2-2; 9 bases align to TRBD1. The CDR3 is 14 residues long. V dropped 5 bases and J dropped 7; count of bases not matched to a gene: 5. Germline assignment: CDR1 MNHEY and CDR2 SMNVEV (reference sequence). The CDR3 sequence is CASSPTGGYGELFF. The CDR3 region has the DNA TGTGCCAGCAGTCCGACAGGGGGTTACGGGGAGCTGTTTTTT.

The chain combines TRBV5-4 with TRBJ2-3; perhaps TRBD2 as D (5 bases). The CDR3 covers 15 residues. CDR1 SGHNT and CDR2 YYREEE come from the germline V gene (reference sequence). V lost 0 bases, J lost 3 bases, and 11 bases lay in between. As DNA, the CDR3 is TGTGCCAGCAGCTTGGCCGGGATTGGGACAGATACGCAGTATTTT. Amino acids: CASSLAGIGTDTQYF. Drawing the rest from reference TRBV5-4 and TRBJ2-3, the complete variable domain is ETGVTQSPTHLIKTRGQQVTLRCSSQSGHNTVSWYQQALGQGPQFIFQYYREEENGRGNFPPRFSGLQFPNYSSELNVNALELDDSALYLCASSLAGIGTDTQYFGPGTRLTVL.

The rearrangement uses TRBV29-1 and TRBJ1-2; D unclear. The CDR3 has 13 amino acids. Germline CDR1 is SQVTM and CDR2 is ANQGSEA. Trimming removed 5 bases from V and 4 bases from J, with 14 bases in between. The CDR3, as DNA: TGCAGCGTTCGTATTACCGGGAGCTATGGCTACACCTTC. It yields the protein CSVRITGSYGYTF.

The chain combines TRBV2 with TRBJ1-4; D is unclear. CDR1 and CDR2 from the germline V gene are SNHLY and FYNNEI. V shed 8 bases and J shed 8 bases, with 6 bases lying between them. This CDR3 region has 10 residues. The CDR3 protein is CASFGEKLFF. CDR3 DNA sequence: TGTGCCAGCTTCGGGGAAAAACTGTTTTTT.

About this clone: Germline and junction disagree at one end, which may indicate a read error. V usage is TRBV7-7 and J usage is TRBJ2-2, with D possibly being TRBD2 (5 bases). Germline CDR1 reads SSHAT; CDR2 reads FNYEAQ (reference sequence). The CDR3 has 13 residues. CDR3 coding DNA: TGTGCTAGCAGCTTAGCGAGCACCGGGGAGCTGTTTTTT. This translates into CASSLASTGELFF.

The J gene is TRBJ1-5, the V gene TRBV6-6; TRBD1 is a possible D gene (5 bases). Trimming shortened V by 4 bases and J by 7 bases, and 14 bases separated the two germline ends. From germline, CDR1 is MNHNY and CDR2 SVGAGI (reference sequence). This CDR3 is 14 amino acids long. The CDR3 DNA is TGTGCCAGCAGTTCAATCTCAGGGAACCAGCCCCAGCATTTT. It translates to CASSSISGNQPQHF.

This chain joins TRBV7-2 and TRBJ2-7, with 9 bases matching TRBD2. V lost 6 bases to trimming and J lost 3 bases; unmatched junction nucleotides: 12. Germline CDR1 is SGHTA and CDR2 is FQGNSA. The CDR3 is made up of 16 amino acids. The CDR3 DNA reads as TGTGCCAGCAGTCGTTCAATTGGGACTAGCAACTACGAGCAGTACTTC. This encodes CASSRSIGTSNYEQYF.

The chain uses TRBV5-4 and TRBJ2-2; a weak D match, TRBD2 (6 bases). V gave up 4 bases and J gave up 0 bases, with 13 bases separating them. Germline V gives CDR1 SGHNT, CDR2 YYREEE (reference sequence). The CDR3 has 16 residues. CDR3: CASSPPGGTNTGELFF. The DNA of the CDR3 is TGTGCCAGCAGCCCGCCCGGCGGGACGAACACCGGGGAGCTGTTTTTT.

The chain combines TRBV2 with TRBJ1-2; TRBD1 aligns across 7 bases. The CDR3 covers 14 residues. V was clipped by 6 bases and J by 5 bases; unmatched bases: 9. Germline assignment: CDR1 SNHLY and CDR2 FYNNEI. The CDR3 DNA reads TGTGCCAGCAGGGGCGACAGGGACTCGTATGGCTACACCTTC. Protein: CASRGDRDSYGYTF.